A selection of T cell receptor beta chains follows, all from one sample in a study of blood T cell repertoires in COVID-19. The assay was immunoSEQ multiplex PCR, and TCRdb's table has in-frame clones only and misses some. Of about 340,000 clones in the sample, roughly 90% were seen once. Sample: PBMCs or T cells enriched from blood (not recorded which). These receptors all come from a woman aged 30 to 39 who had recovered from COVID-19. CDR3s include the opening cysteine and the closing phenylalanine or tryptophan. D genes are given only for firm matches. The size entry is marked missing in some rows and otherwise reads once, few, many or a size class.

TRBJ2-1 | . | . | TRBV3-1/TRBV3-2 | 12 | CAGSSSYNEQFF | TGTGCCGGGAGTAGCTCCTACAATGAGCAGTTCTTC
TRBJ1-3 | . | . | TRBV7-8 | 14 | CASSLSSSGNTIYF | TGTGCCAGCAGCTTAAGTAGCTCTGGAAACACCATATATTTT
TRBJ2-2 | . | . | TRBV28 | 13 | CASSPGHTGELFF | TGTGCCAGCAGTCCAGGGCACACCGGGGAGCTGTTTTTT
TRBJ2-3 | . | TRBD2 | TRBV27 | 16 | CASSLLLAGGTDTQYF | TGTGCCAGCAGTTTATTACTAGCGGGCGGCACAGATACGCAGTATTTT
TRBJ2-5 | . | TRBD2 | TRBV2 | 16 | CASSYLLAGGRETQYF | TGTGCCAGCAGTTATTTACTAGCGGGGGGGCGGGAGACCCAGTACTTC
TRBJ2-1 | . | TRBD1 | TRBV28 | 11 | CASSDRDEQFF | TGTGCCAGCAGCGACAGGGATGAGCAGTTCTTC
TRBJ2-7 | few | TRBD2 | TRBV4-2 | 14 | CASSQTSGDYEQYF | TGTGCCAGCAGCCAAACTAGCGGAGACTACGAGCAGTACTTC
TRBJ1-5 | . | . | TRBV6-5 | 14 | CASSYSNSNQPQHF | TGTGCCAGCAGTTACTCTAATAGCAATCAGCCCCAGCATTTT
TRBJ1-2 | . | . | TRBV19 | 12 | CASSPLLGGYTF | TGTGCCAGTAGCCCCTTGCTCGGTGGCTACACCTTC
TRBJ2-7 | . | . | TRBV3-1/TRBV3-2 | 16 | CASSQGVRGSFYEQYF | TGTGCCAGCAGCCAAGGGGTCCGGGGATCCTTCTACGAGCAGTACTTC
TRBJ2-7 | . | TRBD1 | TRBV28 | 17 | CASSLQQQGPQPYEQYF | TGTGCCAGCAGTTTACAACAACAGGGGCCTCAGCCCTACGAGCAGTACTTC
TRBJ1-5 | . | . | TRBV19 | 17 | CASSPPKFGGSRQPQHF | TGTGCCAGTAGTCCACCCAAGTTCGGCGGGTCACGTCAGCCCCAGCATTTT
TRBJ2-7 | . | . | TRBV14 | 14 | CASSSGTRTYEQYF | TGTGCCAGCAGCTCAGGGACACGTACCTACGAGCAGTACTTC
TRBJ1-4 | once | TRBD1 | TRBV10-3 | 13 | CAIKPGQEEKLFF | TGTGCCATCAAGCCGGGACAGGAGGAAAAACTGTTTTTT
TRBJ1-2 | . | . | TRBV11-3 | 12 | CASSPRSGGYTF | TGTGCCAGCAGCCCTAGGAGCGGGGGCTACACCTTC
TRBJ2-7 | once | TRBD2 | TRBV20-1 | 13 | CSASVLPSGEQYF | TGCAGTGCTAGTGTTCTCCCTAGCGGGGAGCAGTACTTC
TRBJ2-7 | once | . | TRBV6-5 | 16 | CASSYSYPETGYEQYF | TGTGCCAGCAGTTACTCGTACCCCGAGACGGGGTACGAGCAGTACTTC
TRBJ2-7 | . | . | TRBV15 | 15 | CATSRVDRSSYEQYF | TGTGCCACCAGCAGAGTGGACAGAAGTAGTTACGAGCAGTACTTC
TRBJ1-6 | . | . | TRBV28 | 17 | CASSHPSPGDGNSPLHF | TGTGCCAGCAGCCATCCGTCTCCGGGAGACGGGAATTCACCCCTCCACTTT
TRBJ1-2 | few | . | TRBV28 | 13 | CASRPPASYGYTF | TGTGCCAGCAGGCCCCCAGCGTCCTATGGCTACACCTTC
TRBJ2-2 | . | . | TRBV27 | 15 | CASSLRLGQKGELFF | TGTGCCAGCAGTTTAAGGTTGGGACAAAAGGGGGAGCTGTTTTTT
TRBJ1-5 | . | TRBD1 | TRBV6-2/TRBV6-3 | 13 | CASSSRGRGPQHF | TGTGCCAGCAGTTCCAGGGGGAGAGGCCCCCAGCATTTT
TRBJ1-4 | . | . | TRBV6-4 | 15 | CASSDSTARGEKLFF | TGTGCCAGCAGTGACTCGACCGCAAGGGGTGAAAAACTGTTTTTT
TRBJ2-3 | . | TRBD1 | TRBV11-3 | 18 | CASSLALTFGTDSDTQYF | TGTGCCAGCAGCTTAGCCTTAACCTTCGGGACAGACTCGGATACGCAGTATTTT
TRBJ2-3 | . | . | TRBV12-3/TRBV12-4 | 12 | CASSRTSYTQYF | TGTGCCAGCAGCAGAACTAGCTATACGCAGTATTTT
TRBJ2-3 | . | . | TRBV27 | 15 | CASSLGRRLSDTQYF | TGTGCCAGCAGTTTAGGGAGGCGATTATCGGATACGCAGTATTTT
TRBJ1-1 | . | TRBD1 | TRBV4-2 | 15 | CASSQTPTGRFIAFF | TGTGCCAGCAGCCAAACTCCGACAGGGCGATTCATTGCTTTCTTT
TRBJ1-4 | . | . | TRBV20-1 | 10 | CSALNEKLFF | TGCAGTGCCCTAAATGAAAAACTGTTTTTT
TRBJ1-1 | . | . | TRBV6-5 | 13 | CASSPYRDTEAFF | TGTGCCAGCAGTCCTTACAGGGACACTGAAGCTTTCTTT
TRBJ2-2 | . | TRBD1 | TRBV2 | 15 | CAREKQGTNTGELFF | TGTGCCAGAGAAAAACAGGGGACGAACACCGGGGAGCTGTTTTTT
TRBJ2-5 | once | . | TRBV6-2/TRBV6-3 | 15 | CASIPTGSHQETQYF | TGTGCCAGCATCCCCACGGGGAGCCACCAAGAGACCCAGTACTTC
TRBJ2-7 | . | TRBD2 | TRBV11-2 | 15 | CASSLDSGSHLQQYF | TGTGCCAGCAGCTTAGATAGCGGGAGCCACCTTCAGCAGTACTTC